These T cell receptor beta chains were read from a single sample in a study of shared clonotypes between healthy human individuals. Sequencing used immunoSEQ multiplex PCR; TCRdb keeps in-frame clones, though not all of them. The table shows roughly 1,000,000 clones, with 78% occurring only once. Specimen: memory CD4+ T cells from PBMCs. The receptors stem from a man between 18 and 29 years old in good health. Some clones in this sample may be carry-over from other donors' samples. Both conserved end residues are part of each CDR3. D genes are given only for firm matches. Expanded clones get a size class; other rows say once, few or many, or leave the size out.

D: TRBD1
J: TRBJ1-5
size: NA
V: TRBV28
CDR3: CASSSTRGLGNQPQHF
DNA: TGTGCCAGCAGTTCGACGAGGGGGCTCGGCAATCAGCCCCAGCATTTT

D: TRBD2
J: TRBJ2-7
size: once
V: TRBV11-1
CDR3: CASSLSGLAGGQYF
DNA: TGTGCCAGCAGCTTATCCGGACTAGCGGGTGGGCAGTACTTC

D: NA
J: TRBJ2-1
size: NA
V: TRBV4-3
CDR3: CASSQEWRTYNEQFF
DNA: TGCGCCAGCAGCCAGGAGTGGAGGACCTACAATGAGCAGTTCTTC

D: TRBD2
J: TRBJ2-2
size: many
V: TRBV9
CDR3: CASSGLKSGLAGNTGELFF
DNA: TGTGCCAGCAGCGGACTAAAATCGGGCCTAGCGGGAAACACCGGGGAGCTGTTTTTT

D: NA
J: TRBJ1-4
size: NA
V: TRBV5-4
CDR3: CASSARGGAGEKLFF
DNA: TGTGCCAGCAGCGCAAGAGGGGGGGCTGGCGAAAAACTGTTTTTT

D: NA
J: TRBJ2-2
size: NA
V: TRBV5-6
CDR3: CASSFRVTGELFF
DNA: TGTGCCAGCAGCTTTCGAGTCACCGGGGAGCTGTTTTTT

D: TRBD1
J: TRBJ2-7
size: NA
V: TRBV18
CDR3: CASSPINRGEQYF
DNA: TGTGCCAGCTCACCAATCAACAGGGGCGAGCAGTACTTC

D: NA
J: TRBJ1-2
size: NA
V: TRBV27
CDR3: CASSLSIAGDNYGYTF
DNA: TGTGCCAGCAGTTTATCGATAGCAGGGGACAACTATGGCTACACCTTC

D: TRBD1
J: TRBJ2-5
size: NA
V: TRBV11-2
CDR3: CASSDRDRGYQETQYF
DNA: TGTGCCAGCAGCGACCGGGACAGGGGCTACCAAGAGACCCAGTACTTC

D: TRBD1
J: TRBJ1-4
size: NA
V: TRBV4-3
CDR3: CASSRTGGEKLFF
DNA: TGCGCCAGCAGCCGGACAGGGGGAGAAAAACTGTTTTTT

D: TRBD1
J: TRBJ1-2
size: NA
V: TRBV7-2
CDR3: CASSLAPGQGYGYTF
DNA: TGTGCCAGCAGCTTAGCCCCGGGACAGGGGTATGGCTACACCTTC

D: TRBD1
J: TRBJ1-5
size: once
V: TRBV11-2
CDR3: CASSRGQGGSNQPQHF
DNA: TGTGCCAGCAGCCGCGGACAGGGGGGTTCCAATCAGCCCCAGCATTTT

D: NA
J: TRBJ1-2
size: NA
V: TRBV4-1
CDR3: CASSQQGQIPNYGYTF
DNA: TGCGCCAGCAGCCAACAAGGACAGATACCTAACTATGGCTATACCTTC

D: NA
J: TRBJ2-1
size: NA
V: TRBV9
CDR3: CASSANLATSYNEQFF
DNA: TGTGCCAGCAGCGCCAATCTAGCGACCTCCTACAATGAGCAGTTCTTC

D: NA
J: TRBJ2-7
size: NA
V: TRBV11-2
CDR3: CASSPGAGGTYEQYF
DNA: TGTGCCAGCAGCCCTGGGGCAGGGGGGACCTACGAGCAGTACTTC

D: NA
J: TRBJ2-1
size: NA
V: TRBV4-1
CDR3: CASSTIPEANEQFF
DNA: TGCGCCAGCAGCACAATACCAGAGGCCAATGAGCAGTTCTTC

D: NA
J: TRBJ1-3
size: many
V: TRBV7-9
CDR3: CASSLAGNTIYF
DNA: TGTGCCAGCAGCTTAGCAGGAAACACCATATATTTT

D: NA
J: TRBJ1-3
size: NA
V: TRBV6-6
CDR3: CASSYGGNTIYF
DNA: TGTGCCAGCAGTTACGGGGGAAACACCATATATTTT

D: TRBD2
J: TRBJ2-1
size: NA
V: TRBV10-3
CDR3: CAISEGLAGSTYNEQFF
DNA: TGTGCCATCAGTGAAGGGCTAGCGGGATCAACCTACAATGAGCAGTTCTTC

D: NA
J: TRBJ2-2
size: NA
V: TRBV7-6
CDR3: CASSLYSGNQNTGELFF
DNA: TGTGCCAGCAGCTTATACTCGGGGAATCAGAACACCGGGGAGCTGTTTTTT

D: TRBD1
J: TRBJ2-2
size: NA
V: TRBV5-1
CDR3: CASSLWGQGDGELFF
DNA: TGCGCCAGCAGCTTATGGGGACAGGGTGACGGGGAGCTGTTTTTT

D: NA
J: TRBJ1-3
size: NA
V: TRBV9
CDR3: CASSATGLSGNTIYF
DNA: TGTGCCAGCAGCGCTACAGGGCTCTCTGGAAACACCATATATTTT

D: TRBD1
J: TRBJ1-4
size: NA
V: TRBV27
CDR3: CIGDRAPEKLFF
DNA: TGCATTGGGGACAGGGCCCCTGAAAAACTGTTTTTT

D: NA
J: TRBJ1-4
size: NA
V: TRBV6-6
CDR3: CASSYQARGLFF
DNA: TGTGCCAGCAGTTACCAGGCACGAGGACTGTTTTTT